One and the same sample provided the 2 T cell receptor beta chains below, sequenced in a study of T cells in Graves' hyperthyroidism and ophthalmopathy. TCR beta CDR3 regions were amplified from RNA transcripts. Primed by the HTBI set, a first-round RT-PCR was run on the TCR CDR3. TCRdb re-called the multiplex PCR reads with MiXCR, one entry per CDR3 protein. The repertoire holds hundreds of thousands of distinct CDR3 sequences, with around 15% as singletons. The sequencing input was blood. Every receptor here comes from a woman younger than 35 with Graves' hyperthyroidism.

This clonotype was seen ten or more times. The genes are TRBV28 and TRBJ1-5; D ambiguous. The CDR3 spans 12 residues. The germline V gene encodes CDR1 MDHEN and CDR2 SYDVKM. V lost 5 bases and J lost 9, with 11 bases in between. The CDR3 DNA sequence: TGTGCCAGCAGTGTAAAGCTGACGCCCCAGCATTTT. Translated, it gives CASSVKLTPQHF.

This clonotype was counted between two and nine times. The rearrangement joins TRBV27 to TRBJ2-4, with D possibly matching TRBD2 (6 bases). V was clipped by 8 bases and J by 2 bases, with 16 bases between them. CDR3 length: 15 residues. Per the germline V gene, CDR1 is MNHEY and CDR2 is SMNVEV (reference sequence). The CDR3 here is CASGSPRGSKNIQYF. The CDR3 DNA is TGTGCCAGCGGGTCCCCCCGGGGGTCCAAAAACATTCAGTACTTC.